This TCR beta chain appears in the sequencing data of a study of blood T cell repertoires in COVID-19 (dated by TCRdb to the early 2020s). At the level of the whole study: The collaborator samples originated in the United States, Italy and Spain and spanned the acute and convalescent phases of COVID-19. The material from the prospective study consisted of cDNA or gDNA derived from T cells, B-cell-depleted T cells, or PBMCs. The dataset comprised deeply sampled blood TCRbeta repertoires from subjects exposed to, actively infected with, or recovered from COVID-19. A freely available public database, intended as a resource for researchers studying the immune response to SARS-CoV-2, is where the repertoires were released. Samples were obtained from the ongoing ImmuneRACE study (first 160 participants) and from approximately 1,200 subjects provided by 6 global collaborators. A de-identified subject ID, COVID-19 status, age in years and sex were almost always included in the sample metadata. Where HLA class I and class II types were available, the types were taken from metadata supplied by the sample provider, not from assay-based typing.

The study at large found these results: The amount of clinical and demographic metadata varied by source and participant and was provided uncurated.

TCRbeta CDR3 regions were amplified from genomic DNA using the immunoSEQ Assay, a bias-controlled multiplex PCR. The authors' analysis ran thus. The number of nucleated cells in each sample was estimated from the amplification of reference gene primers within the assay. Sequence reads were collapsed and filtered to measure the absolute abundance of every unique TCRbeta CDR3 rearrangement. For each sample, productive Simpson clonality was calculated as the square root of Simpson's diversity index over productive rearrangements. TCRdb obtained this table from immuneACCESS and retained in-frame rearrangements with V and J assigned. These tables miss some clones; where compared with another copy, unresolved V genes account for less than half of the shortfall, and the remainder is unexplained. V and J calls and clone size are copied from that table; D and trimming were computed from the DNA. This sample holds 240,000 or so clones; 86% were observed only once. 3.3% of the sample lies in the top ten.

The germline V gene sets CDR1 to MGHDK and CDR2 to SYGVNS. Spanning cysteine to phenylalanine, the CDR3 consists of 12 amino acids. The retained sequence is limited to the CDR3, 36 bases, with the frame set at the first base. The trim is 6 bases for V and 5 bases for J, with a gap of 10 bases between the germline ends. In the prospective study, participants were 18 to 89 years old, resided in about two dozen geographic areas of the United States, and were enrolled through a virtual design. In the prospective study, participants were assigned to cohorts based on the clinical history participants reported in a screening survey and a study questionnaire. Mobile phlebotomists in the prospective study collected whole blood, serum and a nasopharyngeal or oropharyngeal swab from every participant. Over a roughly 2-month period, participants in the prospective study had the option of providing additional blood draws and questionnaires. Before DNA extraction, blood samples from the prospective study were shipped at room temperature or frozen.

Details on this clone: Its binding antigen is unknown. No base qualities exist here, and no much larger clone lies one base off it.

The sample comprised PBMCs or T cells enriched from blood (not recorded which). The chain links TRBV25-1 with TRBJ2-5, with a weak D call of TRBD2 (5 bases match). The clonotype originates from a woman aged 40 to 50 with acute COVID-19. The CDR3 loop reads CASSRGRETQYF. The nucleotide sequence is given as TGTGCCAGCAGCCGGGGTCGGGAGACCCAGTACTTC.